A single sample is the source of the 20 T cell receptor beta chains below, sequenced in a study of T-cell reconstitution after alpha-beta-depleted transplantation in children. Preparation of the TCRbeta library used unique molecular identifiers. TCRdb processed the PCR reads anew with MiXCR; each CDR3 protein has one entry. Of 480,000 or so distinct CDR3 sequences listed, about 10% are singletons. Sample: PBMCs, taken before TCRalphabeta/CD19-depleted stem cell transplant. The receptors come from a child aged 2-9 years with inherited bone marrow failure, due to receive a stem cell transplant.

This rearrangement joins TRBV4-3 to TRBJ2-5; D not resolved. Trimming removed 0 bases from V and 1 base from J, with 9 bases in between. Germline lookup yields CDR1 LGHNA and CDR2 YSLEER. The CDR3 totals 15 residues. CDR3 amino acids: CASSQDLGSQETQYF. DNA for the CDR3: TGCGCCAGCAGCCAAGACTTAGGCAGCCAAGAGACCCAGTACTTC.

This clonotype came up many times. This chain links TRBV5-1 with TRBJ1-1; a possible D gene is TRBD1 (5 bases). Germline assignment: CDR1 SGHRS and CDR2 YFSETQ. The CDR3 consists of 14 residues. V gave up 4 bases and J gave up 7 bases, with 17 bases separating them. In DNA, the CDR3 is TGCGCCAGCAGCAAATCGGCGGGGGAGATTGAAGCTTTCTTT. Translating gives CASSKSAGEIEAFF.

This clonotype was seen at least ten times. V and J are TRBV28 and TRBJ1-1; 8 bases fit TRBD1. V lost 6 bases, J lost 1 base, and 4 bases stayed unmatched. CDR3 length: 14 residues. Germline CDR1 MDHEN, CDR2 SYDVKM. The CDR3 loop reads CASRPGGWNTEAFF. The CDR3 nucleotides are TGTGCCAGCAGACCAGGGGGCTGGAACACTGAAGCTTTCTTT.

This clonotype showed up many times. The chain is built from TRBV2 and TRBJ2-1, with D perhaps assigned TRBD1 or TRBD2 (5 bases each). V lost 8 bases and J lost 2, with 10 bases in between. CDR1 and CDR2 (germline): SNHLY, FYNNEI. CDR3 size: 13 residues. Here the CDR3 reads CASQGDAYNEQFF. CDR3 nucleotide sequence: TGTGCCAGCCAAGGGGACGCCTACAATGAGCAGTTCTTC.

This clonotype was observed many times. The chain has TRBV5-5 and TRBJ2-7, with a possible D match to TRBD2 (5 bases). Trimming left V 4 bases short and J 3 bases short, with 17 bases between. The V gene's germline CDR1 is SGHKS and CDR2 YYEKEE (reference sequence). This CDR3 spans 15 amino acids. The CDR3 sequence is CASSQSGSKDYEQYF. The CDR3 DNA reads TGTGCCAGCAGCCAGAGCGGCAGCAAGGACTACGAGCAGTACTTC.

This clonotype occurred many times. A junction end diverges from the germline sequence, so it may reflect a read error. The chain employs TRBV14 and TRBJ2-1; no clear D gene. There are 11 residues in the CDR3. Germline assignment: CDR1 SGHDN and CDR2 FVKESK. CDR3 DNA sequence: TGTGCCAGCAGCCATGACCAGGAATTGGTCTTC. Translated: CASSHDQELVF.

V usage is TRBV6-5 and J usage is TRBJ2-1; TRBD2 matches 10 bases. The CDR3 consists of 17 residues. The ends lost 1 base at V and 6 bases at J; junction bases unmatched: 9. The V gene's germline CDR1 is MNHEY and CDR2 SVGAGI. CDR3 nucleotide sequence: TGTGCCAGCAGTTACTGGGGGGCTAGCGGGAGTCGCAATGAGCAGTTCTTC. This codes for CASSYWGASGSRNEQFF.

In its sample, this clonotype was seen a few times. The CDR3, as DNA: TGTGCCAGCAGCCATAACTATGGCTACACCTTC. Protein: CASSHNYGYTF. This chain joins TRBV6-6 and TRBJ1-2; D gene unclear. The CDR3 is 11 amino acids. V was clipped by 6 bases and J by 1 base, with 3 bases between them. CDR1 and CDR2 from the germline V gene are MNHNY and SVGAGI (reference sequence).

In this sample, this clonotype turned up many times. The rearrangement links TRBV5-1 to TRBJ2-1, with 11 bases lining up with TRBD2. Per the germline V gene, CDR1 is SGHRS and CDR2 is YFSETQ. The V segment lost 4 bases and the J segment 7 bases; nucleotides outside the gene matches: 7. The length of the CDR3 is 15 residues. The CDR3 region is CASSQLAGVGNEQFF. DNA of the CDR3: TGCGCCAGCAGCCAACTAGCGGGAGTCGGTAATGAGCAGTTCTTC. Based on the CDR3 plus reference TRBV5-1 and TRBJ2-1, the full variable domain is KAGVTQTPRYLIKTRGQQVTLSCSPISGHRSVSWYQQTPGQGLQFLFEYFSETQRNKGNFPGRFSGRQFSNSRSEMNVSTLELGDSALYLCASSQLAGVGNEQFFGPGTRLTVL.

This clonotype was recorded at least ten times. The CDR3 DNA follows: TGCGCCAGCAGCTTGGGGGGCATTGCCAACAATGAGCAGTTCTTC. As protein: CASSLGGIANNEQFF. This chain uses TRBV5-1 with TRBJ2-1; tentative D call: TRBD1 (5 bases). The germline V and J ends were trimmed by 0 bases and 5 bases, with 12 bases remaining between them. CDR1 is SGHRS and CDR2 is YFSETQ in the germline V gene. CDR3 length: 15 amino acids.

This clonotype has ten or more counts. Written as DNA, the CDR3 is TGCAGCGTTGTCCACATAGATACGCAGTATTTT. Its protein product is CSVVHIDTQYF. The V gene is TRBV29-1, the J gene TRBJ2-3, with D unclear. Trimming left V 4 bases short and J 5 bases short, with 7 bases between. The CDR3 is 11 residues long. Germline CDR1 reads SQVTM; CDR2 reads ANQGSEA.

This clonotype was seen many times. CDR3 DNA sequence: TGTGCCAGCAGTGCTGGGACCATCCTTCCTGGCGAGCAGTACTTC. Its protein is CASSAGTILPGEQYF. This sequence joins TRBV2 and TRBJ2-7, with D perhaps given as TRBD1 or TRBD2 (5 bases each). The CDR3 is 15 amino acids. The germline V gene encodes CDR1 SNHLY and CDR2 FYNNEI. The ends were cut back, 4 bases at V and 6 bases at J, with 19 bases in the middle.

Turning to this clonotype: This sequence may be a read error, since a much larger clone differs from it by one base. V usage is TRBV6-1 and J usage is TRBJ2-3, with TRBD2 matching over 11 bases. Germline lookup yields CDR1 MNHNS and CDR2 SASEGT. J gave up 5 bases and V 8 bases, and 6 bases lay outside the gene matches. This CDR3 spans 14 amino acids. The CDR3 spells CASGNGLAGDTQYF. CDR3 bases: TGTGCCAGCGGCAACGGACTAGCGGGAGATACGCAGTATTTT.

At least ten counts were recorded for this clonotype. J is TRBJ2-6 and V is TRBV4-3; D ambiguous. The V gene lost 3 bases and the J gene lost 2 bases, with 17 bases spanning the gap. The germline V gene has CDR1 LGHNA and CDR2 YSLEER. CDR3 size: 18 residues. The CDR3 nucleotides read TGCGCCAGCAGCCAGCAGACGGGCGGTGAAGCTGGGGCCAACGTCCTGACTTTC. Translating it yields CASSQQTGGEAGANVLTF.

This clonotype was seen repeatedly, ten times or more. This sequence joins TRBV28 and TRBJ2-4, with D perhaps TRBD1 (8 bases). CDR3 size: 14 residues. Trimming cost V 6 bases and J 7 bases, with 16 bases left between them. Per germline, CDR1 MDHEN and CDR2 SYDVKM. CDR3 sequence (DNA): TGTGCCAGCAGCTCAGACAGGGGAGGGAACATTCAGTACTTC. Encoded protein: CASSSDRGGNIQYF.

The chain has TRBV6-5 and TRBJ1-4; D not resolved. The ends were cut back, 2 bases at V and 8 bases at J, with 15 bases in the middle. The CDR3 covers 15 residues. Germline V lookup: CDR1 MNHEY, CDR2 SVGAGI. The CDR3: CASSYPDGLREKLFF. The CDR3 DNA sequence: TGTGCCAGCAGTTACCCCGACGGTCTGCGAGAAAAACTGTTTTTT.

The table lists this clonotype with many counts. The gene calls are TRBV7-7 and TRBJ2-3; possibly TRBD1 or TRBD2 for D (5 bases each). CDR3 length equals 15 residues. Germline V lookup: CDR1 SSHAT, CDR2 FNYEAQ (reference sequence). The V end was cut by 4 bases, the J end by 2 bases, with 13 bases between. The chain's CDR3 is CASSSGAEPTDTQYF. In nucleotides, the CDR3 is TGTGCCAGCAGCTCCGGGGCGGAGCCCACAGATACGCAGTATTTT.

The chain is built from TRBV20-1 and TRBJ1-2, with D possibly matching TRBD1 (6 bases). The V end lost 7 bases, the J end lost 0 bases, and 15 bases lay between the germline ends. This CDR3 region has 14 residues. CDR1 DFQATT and CDR2 SNEGSKA come from the germline V gene (reference sequence). The CDR3 sequence: CSVFQGSSNYGYTF. The DNA for the CDR3 is TGCAGTGTTTTTCAGGGGAGTTCTAACTATGGCTACACCTTC.

This clonotype was recorded many times. The chain combines TRBV29-1 with TRBJ2-3; no clear D gene. CDR3 length: 12 amino acids. Germline assignment: CDR1 SQVTM and CDR2 ANQGSEA. V lost 4 bases and J lost 3, with 8 bases in between. This chain's CDR3 is CSVVPGTDTQYF. CDR3 nucleotide sequence: TGCAGCGTTGTCCCCGGTACAGATACGCAGTATTTT.

This clonotype was detected ten times or more. The chain couples TRBV28 to TRBJ2-4; 9 bases line up with TRBD2. The V segment lost 3 bases and the J segment 8 bases; nucleotides outside the gene matches: 8. CDR1 is MDHEN, CDR2 SYDVKM, per germline. The CDR3 has 15 amino acids. The CDR3 DNA reads as TGTGCCAGCAGTTTTCAAGCGGGAGGAGCGTACATTCAGTACTTC. It encodes CASSFQAGGAYIQYF. The full variable domain, with the rest looked up from reference TRBV28 and TRBJ2-4, is DVKVTQSSRYLVKRTGEKVFLECVQDMDHENMFWYRQDPGLGLRLIYFSYDVKMKEKGDIPEGYSVSREKKERFSLILESASTNQTSMYLCASSFQAGGAYIQYFGAGTRLSVL.